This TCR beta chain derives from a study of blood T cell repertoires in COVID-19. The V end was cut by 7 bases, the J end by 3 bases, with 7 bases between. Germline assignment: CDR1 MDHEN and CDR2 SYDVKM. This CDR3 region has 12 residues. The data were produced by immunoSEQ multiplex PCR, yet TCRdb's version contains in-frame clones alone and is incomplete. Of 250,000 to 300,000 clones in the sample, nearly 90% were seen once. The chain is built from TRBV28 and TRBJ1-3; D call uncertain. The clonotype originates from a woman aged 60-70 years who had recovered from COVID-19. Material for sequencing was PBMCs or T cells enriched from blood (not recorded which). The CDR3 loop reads CASTEGGNTIYF. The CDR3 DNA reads TGTGCCAGCACTGAGGGTGGAAACACCATATATTTT.